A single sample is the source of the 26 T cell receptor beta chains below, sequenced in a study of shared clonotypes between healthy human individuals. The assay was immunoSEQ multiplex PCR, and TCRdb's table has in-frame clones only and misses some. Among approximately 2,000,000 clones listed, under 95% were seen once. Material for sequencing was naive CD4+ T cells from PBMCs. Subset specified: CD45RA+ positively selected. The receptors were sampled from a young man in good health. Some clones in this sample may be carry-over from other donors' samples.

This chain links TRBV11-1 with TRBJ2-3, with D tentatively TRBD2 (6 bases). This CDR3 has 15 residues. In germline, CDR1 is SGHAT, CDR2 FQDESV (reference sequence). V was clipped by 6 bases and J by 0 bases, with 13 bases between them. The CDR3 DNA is TGTGCCAGCAGTCGAGGGGAGGATAGCACAGATACGCAGTATTTT. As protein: CASSRGEDSTDTQYF. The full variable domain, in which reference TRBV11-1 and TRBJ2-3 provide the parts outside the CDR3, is EAEVAQSPRYKITEKSQAVAFWCDPISGHATLYWYRQILGQGPELLVQFQDESVVDDSQLPKDRFSAERLKGVDSTLKIQPAELGDSAMYLCASSRGEDSTDTQYFGPGTRLTVL.

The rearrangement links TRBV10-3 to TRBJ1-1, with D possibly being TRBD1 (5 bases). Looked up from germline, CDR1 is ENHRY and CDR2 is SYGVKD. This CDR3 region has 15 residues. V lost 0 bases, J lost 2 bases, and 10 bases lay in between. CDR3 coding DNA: TGTGCCATCAGTGAGTCTAGGGGAACTAACACTGAAGCTTTCTTT. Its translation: CAISESRGTNTEAFF.

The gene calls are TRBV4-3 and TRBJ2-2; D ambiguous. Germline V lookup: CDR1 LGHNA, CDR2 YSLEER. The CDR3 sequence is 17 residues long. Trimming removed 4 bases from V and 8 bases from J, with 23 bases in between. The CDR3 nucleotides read TGCGCCAGCAGCCCCTACCGACCCCAGGTTTCTACAGGGGAGCTGTTTTTT. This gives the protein CASSPYRPQVSTGELFF.

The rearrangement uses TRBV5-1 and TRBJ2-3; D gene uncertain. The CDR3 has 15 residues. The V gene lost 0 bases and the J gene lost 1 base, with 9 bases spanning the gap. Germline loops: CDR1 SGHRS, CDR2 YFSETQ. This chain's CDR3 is CASSLVFSGTDTQYF. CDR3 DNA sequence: TGCGCCAGCAGCTTGGTTTTTTCCGGCACAGATACGCAGTATTTT.

CDR3 region: CASRWREPDQPQHF. CDR3 bases: TGTGCCAGTAGATGGAGGGAACCCGATCAGCCCCAGCATTTT. The chain employs TRBV19 and TRBJ1-5; D unresolved. V lost 6 bases, J lost 5 bases, and 14 bases lay in between. The CDR3 has 14 amino acids. Germline-derived CDR1 and CDR2 are LNHDA and SQIVND (reference sequence).

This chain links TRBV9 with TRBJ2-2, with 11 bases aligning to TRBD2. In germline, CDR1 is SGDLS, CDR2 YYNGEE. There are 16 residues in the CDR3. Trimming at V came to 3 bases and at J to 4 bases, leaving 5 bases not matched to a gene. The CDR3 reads CASSASGRSSTGELFF. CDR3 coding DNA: TGTGCCAGCAGCGCTAGCGGGAGGAGTAGCACCGGGGAGCTGTTTTTT.

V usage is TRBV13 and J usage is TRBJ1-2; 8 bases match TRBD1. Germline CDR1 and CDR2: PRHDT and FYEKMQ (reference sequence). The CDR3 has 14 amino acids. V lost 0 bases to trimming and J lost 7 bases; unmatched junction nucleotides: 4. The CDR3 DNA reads TGTGCCAGCAGCTTAGGAGGACAGGGTAGTGGCTACACCTTC. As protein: CASSLGGQGSGYTF.

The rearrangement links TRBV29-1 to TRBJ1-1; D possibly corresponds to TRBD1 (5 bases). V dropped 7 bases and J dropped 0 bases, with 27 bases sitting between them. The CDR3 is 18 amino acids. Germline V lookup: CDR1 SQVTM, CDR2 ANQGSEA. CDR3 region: CSGTPRAPGWGVNTEAFF. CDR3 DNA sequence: TGCAGCGGGACCCCCCGGGCCCCAGGGTGGGGTGTGAACACTGAAGCTTTCTTT.

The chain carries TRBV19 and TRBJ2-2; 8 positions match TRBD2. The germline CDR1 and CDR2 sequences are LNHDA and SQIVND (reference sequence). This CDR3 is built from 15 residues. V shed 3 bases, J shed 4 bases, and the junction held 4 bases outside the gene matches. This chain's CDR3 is CASSMGLGGTGELFF. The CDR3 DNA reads TGTGCCAGTAGTATGGGACTAGGCGGCACCGGGGAGCTGTTTTTT.

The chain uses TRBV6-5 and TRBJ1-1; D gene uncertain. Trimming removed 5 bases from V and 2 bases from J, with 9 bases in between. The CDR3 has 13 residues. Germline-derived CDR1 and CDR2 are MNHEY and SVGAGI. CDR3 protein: CASSQASNTEAFF. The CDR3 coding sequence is TGTGCCAGCAGTCAAGCCAGTAACACTGAAGCTTTCTTT.

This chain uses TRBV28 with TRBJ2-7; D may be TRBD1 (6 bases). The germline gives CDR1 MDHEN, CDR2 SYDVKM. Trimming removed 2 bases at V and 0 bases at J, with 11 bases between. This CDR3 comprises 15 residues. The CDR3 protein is CASSLMRTVSYEQYF. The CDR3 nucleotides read TGTGCCAGCAGTTTAATGAGGACAGTCTCCTACGAGCAGTACTTC.

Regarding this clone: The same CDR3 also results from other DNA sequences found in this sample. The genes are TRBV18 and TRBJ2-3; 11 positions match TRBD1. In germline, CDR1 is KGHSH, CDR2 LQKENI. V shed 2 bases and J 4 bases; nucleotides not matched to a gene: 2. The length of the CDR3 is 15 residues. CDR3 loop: CASSPGTGGADTQYF. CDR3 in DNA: TGTGCCAGCTCACCAGGGACAGGGGGTGCAGATACGCAGTATTTT.

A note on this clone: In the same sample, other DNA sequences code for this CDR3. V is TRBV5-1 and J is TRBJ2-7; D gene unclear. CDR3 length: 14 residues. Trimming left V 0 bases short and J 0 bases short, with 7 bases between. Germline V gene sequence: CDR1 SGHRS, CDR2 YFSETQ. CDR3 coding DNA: TGCGCCAGCAGCTTGGTGTCAGGCTCCTACGAGCAGTACTTC. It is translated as CASSLVSGSYEQYF.

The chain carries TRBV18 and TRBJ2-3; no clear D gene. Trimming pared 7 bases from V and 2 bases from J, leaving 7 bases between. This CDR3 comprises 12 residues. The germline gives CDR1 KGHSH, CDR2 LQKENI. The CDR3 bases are TGTGCCAGCTGGGCGCTCACAGATACGCAGTATTTT. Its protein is CASWALTDTQYF.

The CDR3: CASSFRTSGSGDTQYF. The CDR3 DNA is TGTGCCAGCAGCTTCCGGACTAGCGGGAGTGGAGATACGCAGTATTTT. V and J are TRBV11-2 and TRBJ2-3; 13 bases are shared with TRBD2. Germline loops: CDR1 SGHAT, CDR2 FQNNGV. The ends lost 3 bases at V and 5 bases at J; junction bases unmatched: 5. This CDR3 is 16 amino acids long.

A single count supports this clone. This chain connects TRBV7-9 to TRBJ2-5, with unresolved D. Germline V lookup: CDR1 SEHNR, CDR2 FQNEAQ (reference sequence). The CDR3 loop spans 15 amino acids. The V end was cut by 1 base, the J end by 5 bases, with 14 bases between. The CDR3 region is CASSLGLGNRETQYF. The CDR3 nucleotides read TGTGCCAGCAGCTTAGGTTTGGGCAATCGGGAGACCCAGTACTTC. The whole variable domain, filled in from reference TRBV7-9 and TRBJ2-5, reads DTGVSQNPRHKITKRGQNVTFRCDPISEHNRLYWYRQTLGQGPEFLTYFQNEAQLEKSRLLSDRFSAERPKGSFSTLEIQRTEQGDSAMYLCASSLGLGNRETQYFGPGTRLLVL.

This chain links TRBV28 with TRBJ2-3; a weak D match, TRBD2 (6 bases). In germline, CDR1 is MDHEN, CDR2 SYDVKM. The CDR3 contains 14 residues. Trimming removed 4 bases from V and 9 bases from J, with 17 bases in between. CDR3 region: CASSSGTPIKTQYF. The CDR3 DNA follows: TGTGCCAGCAGTTCCGGGACTCCCATCAAGACGCAGTATTTT.

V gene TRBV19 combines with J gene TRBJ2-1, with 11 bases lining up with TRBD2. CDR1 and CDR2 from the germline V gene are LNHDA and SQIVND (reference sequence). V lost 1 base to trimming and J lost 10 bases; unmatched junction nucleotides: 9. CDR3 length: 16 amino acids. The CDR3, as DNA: TGTGCCAGTAGTATAGTAGAACTAGCGGGAGTACGGGAGCAGTTCTTC. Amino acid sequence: CASSIVELAGVREQFF. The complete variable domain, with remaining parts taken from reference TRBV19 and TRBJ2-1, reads DGGITQSPKYLFRKEGQNVTLSCEQNLNHDAMYWYRQDPGQGLRLIYYSQIVNDFQKGDIAEGYSVSREKKESFPLTVTSAQKNPTAFYLCASSIVELAGVREQFFGPGTRLTVL.

DNA for the CDR3: TGTGCCAGCCGTCTACTAGCGGGAGTATTCGATGAGCAGTTCTTC. It specifies CASRLLAGVFDEQFF. The chain recombines TRBV7-9 with TRBJ2-1, with 11 positions matching TRBD2. The CDR3 has 15 amino acids. CDR1 is SEHNR, CDR2 FQNEAQ, per germline (reference sequence). V gave up 8 bases and J gave up 8 bases; unmatched junction bases: 11.

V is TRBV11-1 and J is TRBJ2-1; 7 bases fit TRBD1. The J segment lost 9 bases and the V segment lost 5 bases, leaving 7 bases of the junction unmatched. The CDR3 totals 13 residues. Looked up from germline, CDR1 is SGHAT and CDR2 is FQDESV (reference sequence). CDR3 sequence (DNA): TGTGCCAGCAGCCAGGACAGGTTACGTGAGCAGTTCTTC. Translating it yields CASSQDRLREQFF. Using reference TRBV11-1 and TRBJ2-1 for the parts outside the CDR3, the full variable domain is EAEVAQSPRYKITEKSQAVAFWCDPISGHATLYWYRQILGQGPELLVQFQDESVVDDSQLPKDRFSAERLKGVDSTLKIQPAELGDSAMYLCASSQDRLREQFFGPGTRLTVL.

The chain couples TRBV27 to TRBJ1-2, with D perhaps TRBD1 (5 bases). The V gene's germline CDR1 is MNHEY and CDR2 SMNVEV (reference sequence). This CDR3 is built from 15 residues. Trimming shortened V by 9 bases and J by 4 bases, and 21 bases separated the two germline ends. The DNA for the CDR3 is TGTGCCAGTTCGGACAAGGGGCCGTATGTCTATGGCTACACCTTC. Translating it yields CASSDKGPYVYGYTF.

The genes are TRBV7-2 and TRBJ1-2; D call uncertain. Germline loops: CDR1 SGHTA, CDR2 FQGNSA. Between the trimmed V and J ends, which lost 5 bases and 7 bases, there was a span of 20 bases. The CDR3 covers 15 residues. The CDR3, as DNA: TGTGCCAGCAGCCCCCATGGGGTCAGTTACAGTGGCTACACCTTC. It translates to CASSPHGVSYSGYTF.

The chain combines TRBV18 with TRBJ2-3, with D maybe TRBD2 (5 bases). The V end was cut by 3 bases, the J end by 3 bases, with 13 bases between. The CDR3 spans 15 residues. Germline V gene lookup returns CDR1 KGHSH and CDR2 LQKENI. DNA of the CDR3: TGTGCCAGCTCACCCCGGGAATCTGTGACAGATACGCAGTATTTT. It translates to CASSPRESVTDTQYF.

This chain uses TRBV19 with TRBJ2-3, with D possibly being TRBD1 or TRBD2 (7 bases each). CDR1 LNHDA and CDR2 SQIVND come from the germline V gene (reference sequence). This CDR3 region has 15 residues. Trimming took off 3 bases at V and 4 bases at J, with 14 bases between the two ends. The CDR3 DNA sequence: TGTGCCAGTAGTATTAACGCAGGGGGGGCAGATACGCAGTATTTT. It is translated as CASSINAGGADTQYF.

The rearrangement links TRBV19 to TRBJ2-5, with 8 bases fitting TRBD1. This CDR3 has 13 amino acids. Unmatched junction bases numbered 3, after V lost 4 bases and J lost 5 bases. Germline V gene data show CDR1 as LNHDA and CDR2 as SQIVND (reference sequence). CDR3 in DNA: TGTGCCAGTAGTAAGACAGGGGATGAGACCCAGTACTTC. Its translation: CASSKTGDETQYF.

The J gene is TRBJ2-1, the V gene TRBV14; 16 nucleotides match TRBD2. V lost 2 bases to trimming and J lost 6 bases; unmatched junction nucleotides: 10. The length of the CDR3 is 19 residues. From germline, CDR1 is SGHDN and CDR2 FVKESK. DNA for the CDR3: TGTGCCAGCAGCCAAAAAACCGGGACTAGCGGGAGGGCGCTCAATGAGCAGTTCTTC. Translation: CASSQKTGTSGRALNEQFF.